This T cell receptor (beta chain) appears in the sequencing data of a study of cytomegalovirus exposure and HLA in healthy donors (dated by TCRdb to about 2017). Concerning the study at large: An earlier analysis of several hundred of the donors reported over 250 Gb of sequence data and 117 million unique TCR beta sequences obtained from some 200 million T cells. Rather than using new phenotypic data, the later analysis identified candidate immune exposures from TCR beta sequences and from how often those sequences occurred across donors. Both class I and class II loci were covered by HLA typing, at four-digit resolution. Using immunosequencing, the study profiled T cell repertoires from 640 or so subjects and related those repertoires to cytomegalovirus serostatus. Genome-wide SNP genotypes for about three fifths of the roughly 670 donors were used in a later genetic analysis, which treated that subset as a discovery cohort. Besides the first cohort of 666 subjects, a separate validation cohort made up of 95 to 150 different subjects was used. The aim of the study was to test whether cataloging public T cell receptors could identify signatures of past pathogen exposure. To decide whether each TCR beta V gene segment behaved as functional or pseudogenic, an earlier analysis of some 570 of the donors relied on high-throughput TCR beta sequencing. Every discovery cohort repertoire had been produced on one sequencing platform. Among around 400 genotyped donors of the cohort, an average of about 240,000 unique TCR beta nucleotide sequences were sequenced per donor, around 20% of them non-productive. The number of donors typed differed by locus, with about 629-630 for A, B, C, DRB1 and DQB1, about 500 for DQA1, 600 to 610 for DPA1, and 450 to 480 for DPB1. Donor age, sex, ethnicity and CMV serostatus were compiled alongside the repertoire data. High-throughput TCR immunosequencing, statistical association of individual TCRs with disease status, and machine learning were combined to predict cytomegalovirus infection status. About five DR-DQ haplotypes were handled as single units for association and clustering because linkage in the cohort was strong. In a later analysis, previously published TCR beta repertoires from 666 donors were re-analyzed and high-resolution HLA genotyping was added so that TCR occurrence patterns could be studied. Of the roughly 400 genotyped donors, 81% were placed in the genetic ancestry cluster associated with self-reported Caucasian donors. Roughly 310 gigabases of sequencing data and 70 million to 100 million unique TCR sequences were included in an early release covering about 600 HLA-typed donors.

CDR3 length: 14 amino acids, cysteine to phenylalanine. Of the read, only the CDR3 DNA is kept; its 42 bases are in frame from base 1. The germline V gene yields MDHEN for CDR1 and SYDVKM for CDR2. Deletion took 11 bases off V and 2 bases off J, with a span of 16 bases between the germline ends. The cohort consisted of 600 to 700 healthy bone marrow donors. Cohort members were all nominally healthy when sampled, although unrecorded immune exposures were likely present. The donor was CMV seropositive and was included in the group of 289 seropositive cohort members. A peripheral blood sample was collected from each donor, and TCR beta sequencing was performed on peripheral blood mononuclear cells. Genomic DNA was extracted from the blood cell samples with the Qiagen DNeasy Blood Extraction Kit. This clone turned up a few times. Its antigen has not been determined. Base quality data are lacking; no much larger clone is found one base away.

The study at large found these results: Compared with the roughly 670-donor mean, donors in an Asian-associated ancestry cluster had fewer N-insertions in productive TCRs, according to a later genetic analysis. When HLA alleles, especially DR and DQ, strongly co-occurred, TCR associations were difficult to assign to individual alleles. The earlier analysis of 587 of the donors excluded some 16 rarely observed V segments, including chromosome 9 orphons, because counts were too low. At a false discovery rate of 0.05, a later analysis linked 15,000 to 20,000 TCR beta sequences to specific HLA alleles. Most TCR sequences were seen in very few donors, while some public TCRs were found in many individuals. The classifier was reported to diagnose cytomegalovirus status with high specificity and sensitivity in both the original cohort and the validation cohort. The only immune exposure information available for the cohort was CMV serostatus. Because HLA typing was missing for some donors at each locus, association tests included only the typed subset. In a later genetic analysis, a missense DCLRE1C variant was associated with V-gene and J-gene trimming of TCR beta chains, and the association was replicated in an independent cohort. Some IMGT-functional V segments, including TRBV6-2 and TRBV6-3, could not be distinguished by the 87-base-pair reads and were therefore excluded. In a later analysis, most CMV-associated TCR beta chains were found to appear HLA-restricted, with HLA associations seemingly driven largely by CMV exposure. The cohort was sequenced for TCR beta chains only, and without alpha or paired-chain data the features that could be detected were limited. A cluster of highly shared sequence variants was judged likely to represent a technical artifact of the sequencing pipeline. In an earlier analysis of 500 to 650 of the donors, most TCR beta V segments appeared in productive rearrangements about 87% or about 30% of the time, broadly matching IMGT annotations. In a later analysis, several top co-occurrence clusters were reported to appear linked to parvovirus B19, influenza, CMV and Epstein-Barr virus. In a later analysis, HLA-associated TCR beta chains showed more clonal expansion and lower generation probabilities than non-associated chains that were equally common. Linkage disequilibrium might explain the correlated functional status among segregating V segments, but an unknown experimental factor could not be ruled out. A further reported finding was that TCR beta sequences accurately predicted the HLA-A and HLA-B alleles for most subjects in the first cohort. It was suggested by the authors that the approach could potentially be generalized to other disease states and immunological phenotypes. In a later analysis, TCR association rates were found to vary across HLA loci, with the most associated TCRs seen for DRB1 alleles and the fewest for HLA-C alleles. A total of some 180 TCR beta chains were listed by the study as associated with cytomegalovirus. In vitro tests confirmed that a few of the cytomegalovirus-associated TCR beta chains recognize cytomegalovirus antigens. The presence/absence analyses assumed that sequencing depth was roughly uniform across donors, and that assumption may not be true.

The library was made by the immunoSEQ multiplex PCR assay. A mixture of 60 forward primers for TCR Vbeta segments and 13 reverse primers for TCR Jbeta segments was used in the multiplex PCR. The CDR3 region of rearranged TCR beta genes was amplified from genomic DNA by a multiplex PCR assay. The Illumina HiSeq System was used to sequence the amplified TCR beta libraries as 87-base-pair reads. The source study handled its data this way. Across the 700 or so repertoires, a later analysis counted around 80 million unique TCR beta chains, approximately 12 million of which were shared by at least two donors. A nearest-neighbor algorithm error-corrected the raw reads and collapsed the reads into unique sequences, merging closely related sequences to remove PCR and sequencing errors. Alignment of CDR3 sequences to IMGT reference sequences was used to assign V, D and J gene segments. For a sequence to be retained, a match of at least six nucleotides to both a V gene segment and a J gene segment was required. A rearrangement was called productive if the CDR3 had no stop codons and remained in frame with V and J, and every other rearrangement was called non-productive. Following IMGT convention, CDR3 was defined as the stretch from the second conserved V-encoded cysteine to the conserved J-encoded phenylalanine. The earlier analysis of 550 to 650 of the donors excluded any sequence lacking an unambiguous match to a single V gene segment. An earlier analysis of approximately 590 of the donors called V segments functional above 56.7% productive rearrangements and segregating when the between-donor standard deviation exceeded 5%. To diagnose cytomegalovirus status from the catalog of TCR beta chain sequences, a statistical classification framework was built. A later analysis assigned V and J genes by comparing TCR nucleotide sequences with IMGT/GENE-DB human TR gene sequences. A later analysis assigned CDR3 sequences and most-parsimonious VDJ recombination scenarios with the TCRdist pipeline. A later analysis defined each TCR beta chain by its CDR3 amino acid sequence plus V-gene family, and excluded reads lacking a unique V-gene family. As a way to deal with suspected cross-contamination and a sequencing artifact, a later analysis dropped roughly 620 nucleotide sequences that were highly shared and had low generation probability. In a later analysis, a clonal expansion index for each public chain was calculated from normalized within-repertoire ranks of inferred template counts. Generation probabilities in a later analysis came from a VDJ recombination model fitted to out-of-frame rearrangements, and those results were checked against IGoR. In a later analysis, hypergeometric tests were used to score TCR-TCR, TCR-HLA and TCR-CMV co-occurrence, with a repertoire-size bias correction applied to TCR pairs. False discovery rates were estimated in a later analysis by permuting HLA or CMV assignments 20 times. A later analysis grouped co-occurring TCRs with DBSCAN, adding TCRdist sequence similarity when clustering within HLA-allele-positive subsets. For co-occurrence clustering, repertoires with fewer than 30,000 or more than 120,000 public chains were excluded, along with a handful of repertoires with anomalous nucleotide sharing. The table was pulled from immuneACCESS by TCRdb, which kept in-frame rearrangements only. Such tables lose some clones; where checked, under half of the loss comes from unresolved V genes, and the rest has no known cause. V and J calls and clone size are copied from that table; D and trimming were computed from the DNA. This sample comprises 150,000 to 200,000 clones, roughly four fifths of them detected only once. The ten biggest clones cover approximately 12% of the sample.

This sequence uses TRBV28 and TRBJ1-5, with TRBD1 tentatively as D gene (5 bases match). The origin of this receptor is a man aged 45 to 65 in good health and CMV-seropositive. The sample consisted of PBMCs. The CDR3 is CAGGGVRGNQPQHF. Read as DNA, the sequence is TGTGCCGGGGGGGGAGTTCGGGGCAATCAGCCCCAGCATTTT.